This T cell receptor (beta chain) was recovered during a study of blood T cell repertoires in COVID-19. V lost 2 bases and J 1 base, leaving 9 bases between the germline ends. Germline values: CDR1 MNHEY, CDR2 SVGAGI. The CDR3 loop spans 15 amino acids. The protocol was immunoSEQ multiplex PCR, while the TCRdb copy is restricted to in-frame clones and leaves out a portion. The data hold 45,000 to 60,000 clones, with approximately 78% observed a single time. Sequenced sample: PBMCs or T cells enriched from blood (not recorded which). This clonotype was sampled from a woman aged 50 to 65 with acute COVID-19. The V call is TRBV6-5, the J call TRBJ1-5, with D unresolved. The CDR3 is CASSYSGKSNQPQHF. The CDR3 nucleotides read TGTGCCAGCAGTTACAGCGGGAAGAGCAATCAGCCCCAGCATTTT.